This T cell receptor (beta chain) was sequenced for a study of blood T cell repertoires in COVID-19. About the research overall: Samples came from the United States, Italy and Spain, spanning acute and convalescent COVID-19. Sample material is recorded as cDNA or gDNA derived from T cells, B-cell-depleted T cells, or PBMCs.

The germline gives CDR1 LNHDA, CDR2 SQIVND (reference sequence). The junction had 6 bases not matched to a gene; V was cut back by 1 base and J by 5 bases. The CDR3 spans 17 residues. Sequencing used immunoSEQ multiplex PCR; TCRdb keeps in-frame clones, though not all of them. The sample shows 450,000 to 500,000 clones, around 85% of them seen only once. The chain recombines TRBV19 with TRBJ1-5; 12 positions agree with TRBD1. The clonotype originates from a human donor in a cohort sampled during active COVID-19. Input material: peripheral blood. The CDR3 protein is CASSIVGQGARDQPQHF. CDR3 DNA: TGTGCCAGTAGTATAGTGGGACAGGGGGCAAGAGATCAGCCCCAGCATTTT.